The sequence of this TCR beta chain was determined in a study of shared clonotypes between healthy human individuals. Germline V gene lookup returns CDR1 GTSNPN and CDR2 SVGIG (reference sequence). This CDR3 is 15 amino acids long. V was trimmed by 0 bases and J by 2 bases, leaving 12 bases between them. In regard to this clone: What it binds is unknown.

Study observations and caveats: A handful of donors showed sharing of approximately 5% of naive CD4 clonotypes.

Produced via immunoSEQ multiplex PCR; TCRdb's table is partial and in-frame only. The sample shows millions of clones, approximately 92% of them seen only once. It was into CD45RA+ naive and CD45RA-negative memory subsets that the CD4+ cells were split. This TCR was sampled from a young man in good health. The V and J genes are TRBV30 and TRBJ2-3; weak D call: TRBD1 (6 bases). Input material: naive CD4+ T cells sorted from blood. Sample subset: CD45RA+ positively selected. Written as DNA, the CDR3 is TGTGCCTGGAGTGTTAATTGGGGGCCCACAGATACGCAGTATTTT. Translated: CAWSVNWGPTDTQYF.